This T cell receptor beta chain was sequenced during a study of CD8 T cells in ankylosing spondylitis. Whole-study results and caveats: As reported, disease-linked clones showed significant enrichment in matched ankylosing spondylitis synovial fluid. Earlier literature documents some of the motif variants in reactive arthritis synovial fluid and blood.

This clonotype was counted at least ten times. Its antigen is currently unknown. Library preparation for TCR beta used quantitative 5'-RACE with molecular barcodes. TCRdb ran MiXCR on the 5' RACE reads and lists one entry per CDR3 protein. The sample has around 150,000 distinct CDR3 sequences, 6% to 8.5% seen once. The V gene's germline CDR1 is SGHRS and CDR2 YFSETQ. The CDR3 has 15 amino acids. The ends lost 0 bases at V and 2 bases at J; junction bases unmatched: 4. Sequencing was carried out using blood, either unsorted or a sorted T cell fraction (not recorded which). The chain is built from TRBV5-1 and TRBJ2-5, with 7 bases lining up with TRBD1. The receptor was isolated from a female donor with ankylosing spondylitis or in good health (not recorded which). In nucleotides, the CDR3 is TGCGCCAGCAGCTTGGGGACCAGGGGGCAAGAGACCCAGTACTTC. Translation: CASSLGTRGQETQYF.